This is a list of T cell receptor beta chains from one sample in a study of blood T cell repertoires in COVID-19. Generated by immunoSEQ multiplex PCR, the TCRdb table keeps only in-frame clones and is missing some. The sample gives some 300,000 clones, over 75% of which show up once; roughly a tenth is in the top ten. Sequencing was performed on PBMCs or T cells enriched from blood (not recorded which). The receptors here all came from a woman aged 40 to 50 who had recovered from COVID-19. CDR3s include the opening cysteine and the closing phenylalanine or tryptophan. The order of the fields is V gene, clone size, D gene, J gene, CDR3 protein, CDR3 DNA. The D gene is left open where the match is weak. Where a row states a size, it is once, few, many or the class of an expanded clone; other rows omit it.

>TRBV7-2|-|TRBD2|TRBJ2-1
CASRHPGLGIVDEQFF
TGTGCCAGCAGGCACCCGGGACTAGGAATTGTCGATGAGCAGTTCTTC
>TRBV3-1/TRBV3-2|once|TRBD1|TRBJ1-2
CASSSQGAFYGYTF
TGTGCCAGCAGCTCACAGGGGGCATTCTATGGCTACACCTTC
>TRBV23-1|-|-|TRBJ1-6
CASSQTRGKGSPLHF
TGCGCCAGCAGTCAGACCCGGGGGAAGGGGTCACCCCTCCACTTT
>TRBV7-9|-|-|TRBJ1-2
CASSLGGLGYGYTF
TGTGCCAGCAGCTTAGGAGGTTTAGGTTATGGCTACACCTTC
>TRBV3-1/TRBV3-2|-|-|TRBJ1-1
CASSQGAGGTEAFF
TGTGCCAGCAGCCAAGGTGCCGGGGGCACTGAAGCTTTCTTT
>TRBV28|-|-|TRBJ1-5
CASTERGKWQPQHF
TGTGCCAGCACCGAAAGGGGGAAATGGCAGCCCCAGCATTTT
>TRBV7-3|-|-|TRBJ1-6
CASSLMGRDNSPLHF
TGTGCCAGCAGCTTAATGGGCAGGGATAATTCACCCCTCCACTTT
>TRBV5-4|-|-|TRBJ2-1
CASSFSRVVDEQFF
TGTGCCAGCAGCTTCAGCAGGGTTGTCGATGAGCAGTTCTTC
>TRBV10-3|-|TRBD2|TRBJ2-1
CAIRGTSGSHNEQFF
TGTGCCATCAGAGGGACTAGCGGGAGTCACAATGAGCAGTTCTTC
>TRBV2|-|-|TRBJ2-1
CATTGVEFNEQFF
TGTGCCACTACAGGAGTCGAATTCAATGAGCAGTTCTTC
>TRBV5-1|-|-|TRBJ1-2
CASSLAAGTNYGYTF
TGCGCCAGCAGCTTGGCAGCAGGGACTAACTATGGCTACACCTTC
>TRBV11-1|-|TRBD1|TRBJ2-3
CASVRDRGLDTQYF
TGTGCCAGTGTCCGGGACAGGGGGTTGGATACGCAGTATTTT
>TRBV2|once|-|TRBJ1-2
CASYERGMNYGYTF
TGTGCCAGCTACGAACGGGGGATGAACTATGGCTACACCTTC
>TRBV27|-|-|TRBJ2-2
CASSLGHANTGELFF
TGTGCCAGCAGTTTGGGACACGCGAACACCGGGGAGCTGTTTTTT
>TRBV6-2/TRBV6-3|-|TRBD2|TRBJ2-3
CASSFSSGGAGDTQYF
TGTGCCAGCAGTTTCTCGAGCGGGGGGGCAGGGGATACGCAGTATTTT
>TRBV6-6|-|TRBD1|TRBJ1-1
CASSSYRGQNTEAFF
TGTGCCAGCAGCTCTTACAGGGGCCAGAACACTGAAGCTTTCTTT
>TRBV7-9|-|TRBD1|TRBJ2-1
CASSQGVRNEQFF
TGTGCCAGCAGCCAGGGGGTGAGGAATGAGCAGTTCTTC
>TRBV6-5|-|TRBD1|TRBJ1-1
CASTAGGLNTEAFF
TGTGCCAGCACGGCAGGGGGTCTGAACACTGAAGCTTTCTTT
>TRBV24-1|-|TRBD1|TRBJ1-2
CATSDTDRASGYTF
TGTGCCACCAGTGATACCGACAGGGCCAGCGGCTACACCTTC
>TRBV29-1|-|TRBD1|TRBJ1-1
CSGGQANTGAFF
TGCAGCGGTGGACAGGCTAATACAGGAGCTTTCTTT
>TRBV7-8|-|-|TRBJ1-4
CASSARQTLFEKLFF
TGTGCCAGCAGCGCCCGACAGACCCTTTTTGAAAAACTGTTTTTT
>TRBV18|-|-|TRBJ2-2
CASSPRQTGSGELFF
TGTGCCAGCTCACCGCGCCAAACAGGATCCGGGGAGCTGTTTTTT
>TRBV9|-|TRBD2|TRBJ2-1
CASSGGTSGYNEQFF
TGTGCCAGCAGCGGGGGGACTAGCGGTTACAATGAGCAGTTCTTC
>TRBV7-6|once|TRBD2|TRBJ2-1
CASSLMGLAEGGEQFF
TGTGCCAGCAGCTTAATGGGACTAGCGGAGGGGGGTGAGCAGTTCTTC
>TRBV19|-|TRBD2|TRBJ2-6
CASSLSGGLGANVLTF
TGTGCCAGTAGTTTATCGGGAGGGTTGGGGGCCAACGTCCTGACTTTC
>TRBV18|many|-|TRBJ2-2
CASSAYRVTNTGELFF
TGTGCCAGCTCAGCGTACAGAGTAACCAACACCGGGGAGCTGTTTTTT
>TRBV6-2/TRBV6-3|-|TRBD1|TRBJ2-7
CASSYTDRAYYEQYF
TGTGCCAGCAGTTACACGGACAGGGCATACTACGAGCAGTACTTC
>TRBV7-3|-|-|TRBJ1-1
CASSLQGSTEAFF
TGTGCCAGCAGCCTACAGGGAAGTACTGAAGCTTTCTTT
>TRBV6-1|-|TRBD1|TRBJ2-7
CASSRDRGTSYEQYF
TGTGCCAGCAGTCGGGACAGGGGTACTTCCTACGAGCAGTACTTC
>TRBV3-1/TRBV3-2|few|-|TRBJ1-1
CASSPGHQGTEAFF
TGTGCCAGCAGCCCCGGGCACCAGGGCACTGAAGCTTTCTTT
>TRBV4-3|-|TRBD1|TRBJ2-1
CASSQGPGGPGEQFF
TGCGCCAGCAGCCAAGGTCCAGGGGGCCCGGGTGAGCAGTTCTTC
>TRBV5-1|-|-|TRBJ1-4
CASSFQGLNEKLFF
TGCGCCAGCAGCTTCCAGGGTCTTAATGAAAAACTGTTTTTT
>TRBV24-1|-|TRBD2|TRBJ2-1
CATSPSGNEQFF
TGTGCCACCAGTCCTAGCGGGAATGAGCAGTTCTTC
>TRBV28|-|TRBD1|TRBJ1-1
CASSSPGQGKTEAFF
TGTGCCAGCAGTTCGCCGGGACAGGGTAAAACTGAAGCTTTCTTT
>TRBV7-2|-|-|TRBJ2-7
CASSLAGAREQYF
TGTGCCAGCAGCTTAGCGGGAGCGCGCGAGCAGTACTTC
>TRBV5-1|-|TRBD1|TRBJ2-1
CASSLARTGGNEQFF
TGCGCCAGCAGCTTGGCGAGGACAGGGGGGAATGAGCAGTTCTTC
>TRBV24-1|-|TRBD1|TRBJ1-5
CATSVQGEKPQHF
TGTGCCACCAGTGTTCAGGGGGAGAAGCCCCAGCATTTT
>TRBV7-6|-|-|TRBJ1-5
CASSLGTGESNQPQHF
TGTGCCAGCAGCTTAGGGACGGGGGAAAGCAATCAGCCCCAGCATTTT
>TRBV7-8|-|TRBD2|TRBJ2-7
CASSFSGTSGLYEQYF
TGTGCCAGCAGCTTCTCCGGGACTAGCGGTCTCTACGAGCAGTACTTC
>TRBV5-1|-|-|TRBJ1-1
CASSWGTKTEAFF
TGCGCCAGCAGCTGGGGGACAAAAACTGAAGCTTTCTTT
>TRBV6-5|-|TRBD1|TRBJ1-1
CASRTGILRDTEAFF
TGTGCCAGTCGGACAGGGATTCTACGAGACACTGAAGCTTTCTTT
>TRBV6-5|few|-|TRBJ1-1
CASSYSQGSFTEAFF
TGTGCCAGCAGTTACTCCCAGGGCAGTTTCACTGAAGCTTTCTTT
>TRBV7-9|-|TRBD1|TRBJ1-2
CASIITGDYGYTF
TGTGCCAGCATAATAACAGGGGACTATGGCTACACCTTC
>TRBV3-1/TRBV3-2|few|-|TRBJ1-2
CASSQEGGRGYGYTF
TGTGCCAGCAGCCAAGAGGGGGGGCGCGGCTATGGCTACACCTTC
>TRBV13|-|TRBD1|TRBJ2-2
CASSFPRGTGDTGELFF
TGTGCCAGCAGCTTTCCTCGTGGGACAGGAGACACCGGGGAGCTGTTTTTT
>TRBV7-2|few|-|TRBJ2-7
CASSLGDYEQYF
TGTGCCAGCAGCTTAGGAGACTACGAGCAGTACTTC
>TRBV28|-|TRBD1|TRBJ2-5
CASSLSDRGWQETQYF
TGTGCCAGCAGTTTATCGGACAGGGGTTGGCAAGAGACCCAGTACTTC
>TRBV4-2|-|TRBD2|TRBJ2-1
CASRAGVSNEQFF
TGTGCCAGCCGAGCGGGAGTTAGCAATGAGCAGTTCTTC
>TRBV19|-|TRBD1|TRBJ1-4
CASSPGQGTEKLFF
TGTGCCAGTAGTCCGGGACAGGGGACAGAAAAACTGTTTTTT
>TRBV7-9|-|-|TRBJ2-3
CASSLETIVGTQYF
TGTGCCAGCAGCTTAGAAACTATAGTAGGTACGCAGTATTTT
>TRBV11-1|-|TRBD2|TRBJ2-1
CASSATSGGSNEQFF
TGTGCCAGCAGCGCGACTAGCGGGGGGTCCAATGAGCAGTTCTTC
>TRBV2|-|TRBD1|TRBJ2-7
CASREDRGRFSF
TGTGCCAGCAGGGAGGACAGGGGGAGGTTTTCCTTC
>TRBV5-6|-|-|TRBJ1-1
CASSSGQMNTEAFF
TGTGCCAGCAGCTCAGGGCAGATGAACACTGAAGCTTTCTTT
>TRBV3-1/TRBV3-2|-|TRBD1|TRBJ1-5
CASSQFTGANQPQHF
TGTGCCAGCAGCCAATTCACAGGGGCTAATCAGCCCCAGCATTTT
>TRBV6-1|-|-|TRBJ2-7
CASSEQAGFSYEQYF
TGTGCCAGCAGTGAACAGGCAGGGTTCTCCTACGAGCAGTACTTC
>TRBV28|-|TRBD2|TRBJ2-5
CASSLRELETQYF
TGTGCCAGCAGTTTGCGGGAGTTGGAGACCCAGTACTTC
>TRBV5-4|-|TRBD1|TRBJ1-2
CASSFIGGSYGYTF
TGTGCCAGCAGCTTTATAGGGGGCAGCTATGGCTACACCTTC
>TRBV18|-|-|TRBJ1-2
CASSERQINYGYTF
TGTGCCAGCTCAGAGAGACAGATTAACTATGGCTACACCTTC
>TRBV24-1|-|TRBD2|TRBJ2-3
CATSLAGADTQYF
TGTGCCACCAGTCTAGCGGGAGCAGATACGCAGTATTTT
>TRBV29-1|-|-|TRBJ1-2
CSSEGGERYGYTF
TGCAGCTCCGAAGGGGGGGAACGCTATGGCTACACCTTC